This T cell receptor beta chain derives from a study of blood T cells in healthy people across ages. Study-level information: About one barcoded beta molecule per two T cells was the capture yield of template switching. Study-level points and caveats: Naive CD4+ cell counts and diversity both ran higher in long-lived than in aged donors.

Germline V lookup: CDR1 SNHLY, CDR2 FYNNEI. The germline V and J ends were trimmed by 2 bases and 10 bases, with 18 bases remaining between them. This CDR3 comprises 16 residues. It was with a sample-barcoded 5' primer and a J-beta primer mix that a second PCR of roughly 6 to 11 cycles was run. TCRdb reprocessed the 5' RACE reads with MiXCR, giving one entry per CDR3 protein. This table has 1.5 million to 2 million distinct CDR3 sequences, around 42% appearing once. Comments on this clonotype: Its matching antigen is unknown.

This TCR came from a human donor in good health. This rearrangement joins TRBV2 to TRBJ1-6; D gene ambiguous. Sequenced sample: blood. CDR3 sequence reads: CASSEKSSLAWSPLHF. In nucleotides, the CDR3 is TGTGCCAGCAGTGAAAAATCCTCCCTGGCTTGGTCACCCCTCCACTTT.